These T cell receptor beta chains were read from a single sample in a study of T cell repertoires in cytomegalovirus infection. Using its own MiXCR run on the reads, TCRdb lists one record per CDR3 protein. The table includes around 350,000 distinct CDR3 sequences, approximately 18% detected once. Source material: PBMCs. These receptors all come from a human donor in good health (CMV status not recorded). Some clones in this sample may be carry-over from other donors' samples. The CDR3 runs from the conserved cysteine through the conserved F or W. The order of the fields is V gene, clone size, J gene, D gene, CDR3 length, CDR3 DNA, CDR3 protein. A D gene is named only where the DNA matches it firmly. The size of a clone is reported for some rows only, either as once, few or many, or as a class for expanded clones.

TRBV2	NA	TRBJ1-1	NA	14	TGTGCCACCCTACTGGGGGCAGGGAACACTGAAGCTTTCTTT	CATLLGAGNTEAFF
TRBV7-2	NA	TRBJ2-3	NA	13	TGTGCCAGCAGCTTTGGGCCGCCAGATACGCAGTATTTT	CASSFGPPDTQYF
TRBV11-2	few	TRBJ1-2	NA	14	TGTGCCAGCAGCCTGGGTAGGGTCGGCTATGGCTACACCTTC	CASSLGRVGYGYTF
TRBV11-2	NA	TRBJ2-3	TRBD2	17	TGTGCCAGCAGCCACGGAGGGACTAGCGTGTACACAGATACGCAGTATTTT	CASSHGGTSVYTDTQYF
TRBV6-8	NA	TRBJ2-7	TRBD2	15	TGTGCCAGCAGCGCATTCTTCGGGGCTAGCGGGGACAAGTACTTC	CASSAFFGASGDKYF
TRBV4-2	many	TRBJ2-3	TRBD2	20	TGTGCCAGCAGCCAAGGAAGTTTTCTAGCGGGGGGCTCTGGCACAGATACGCAGTATTTT	CASSQGSFLAGGSGTDTQYF
TRBV20-1	few	TRBJ2-5	NA	14	TGCAGTGCGAGACAGAGTGGGTTGAAAGAGACCCAGTACTTC	CSARQSGLKETQYF
TRBV6-2/TRBV6-3	NA	TRBJ2-3	NA	18	TGTGCCAGCAGTTACTCGATTGGGGCAGAACAATCCACAGATACGCAGTATTTT	CASSYSIGAEQSTDTQYF
TRBV7-8	many	TRBJ1-1	NA	14	TGTGCCAGCAGCTTCCGTAGGAATAGGGAAGAAGCTTTCTTT	CASSFRRNREEAFF
TRBV29-1	NA	TRBJ1-5	NA	16	TGCAGCGTTGAGGTCCCAGCTGCTGAGCAAGTTCAGCCCCAGCATTTT	CSVEVPAAEQVQPQHF
TRBV6-5	few	TRBJ2-3	TRBD2	19	TGTGCCAGCAGTTTCAGGACTAGCGGGACCCTCCGGGGAACAGATACGCAGTATTTT	CASSFRTSGTLRGTDTQYF
TRBV20-1	NA	TRBJ2-7	TRBD1	15	TGCAGTGCTTTTTACAACAGGGGACAACCATACGAGCAGTACTTC	CSAFYNRGQPYEQYF
TRBV7-2	many	TRBJ1-3	NA	15	TGTGCCAGCAGCCAGGAGGGGTACGCTGGAAACACCATATATTTT	CASSQEGYAGNTIYF
TRBV18	few	TRBJ1-1	TRBD1	16	TGTGCCAGCTCACCCAGGGACAGGGGTGGGAACACTGAAGCTTTCTTT	CASSPRDRGGNTEAFF
TRBV19	NA	TRBJ1-3	NA	15	TGTGCCAGTAGTATATCGCAGAACTCTGGAAACACCATATATTTT	CASSISQNSGNTIYF
TRBV7-8	few	TRBJ1-3	NA	14	TGTGCCAGCAGCCAACAGGGCTTCGGAAACACCATATATTTT	CASSQQGFGNTIYF
TRBV11-2	many	TRBJ2-7	NA	14	TGTGCCAGCAGCTTAGGGAGACTAGACTACGAGCAGTACTTC	CASSLGRLDYEQYF
TRBV20-1	NA	TRBJ2-3	NA	12	TGCAGTGCTAGAGACTTGGGCAGTACGCAGTATTTT	CSARDLGSTQYF
TRBV4-3	few	TRBJ1-5	TRBD1	16	TGCGCCAGCAGCCAGCCGGGACAGGGTTGCAATCAGCCCCAGCATTTT	CASSQPGQGCNQPQHF
TRBV7-6	many	TRBJ1-4	NA	17	TGTGCCAGCAGCCCACGGTCAGGGCCCACAACTAATGAAAAACTGTTTTTT	CASSPRSGPTTNEKLFF
TRBV12-3/TRBV12-4	NA	TRBJ1-3	NA	14	TGTGCCAGCAGTTTTAGGGGGGCCGTCCGGCCCATATATTTT	CASSFRGAVRPIYF